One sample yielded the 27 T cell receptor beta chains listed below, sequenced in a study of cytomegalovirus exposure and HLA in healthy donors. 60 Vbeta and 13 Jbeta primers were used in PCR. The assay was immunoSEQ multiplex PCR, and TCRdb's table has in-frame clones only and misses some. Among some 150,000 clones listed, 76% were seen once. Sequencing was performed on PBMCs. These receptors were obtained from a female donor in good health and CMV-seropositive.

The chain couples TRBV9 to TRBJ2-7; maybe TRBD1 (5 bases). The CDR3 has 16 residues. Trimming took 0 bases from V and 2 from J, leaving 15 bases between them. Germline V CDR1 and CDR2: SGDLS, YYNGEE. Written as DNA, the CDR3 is TGTGCCAGCAGCGTAGAAGACTGGGGCAGCGCCTACGAGCAGTACTTC. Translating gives CASSVEDWGSAYEQYF.

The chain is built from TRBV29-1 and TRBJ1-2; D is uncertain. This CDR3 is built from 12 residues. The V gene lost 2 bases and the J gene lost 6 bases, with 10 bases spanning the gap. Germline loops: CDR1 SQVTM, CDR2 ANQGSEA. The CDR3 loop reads CSVETETDGYTF. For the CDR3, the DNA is TGCAGCGTTGAAACAGAAACGGATGGCTACACCTTC.

CDR3 DNA sequence: TGTGCCAGCAGTCACGACAGGGTCGACAATGAGCAGTTCTTC. Residues: CASSHDRVDNEQFF. This sequence joins TRBV6-1 and TRBJ2-1; 7 bases map to TRBD1. V lost 5 bases, J lost 5 bases, and 6 bases stayed unmatched. The CDR3 has 14 amino acids. The germline V gene encodes CDR1 MNHNS and CDR2 SASEGT.

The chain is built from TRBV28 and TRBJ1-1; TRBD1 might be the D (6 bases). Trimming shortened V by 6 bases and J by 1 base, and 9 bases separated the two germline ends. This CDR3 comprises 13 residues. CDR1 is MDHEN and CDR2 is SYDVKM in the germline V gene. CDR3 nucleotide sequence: TGTGCCAGCAGGCTACAGGGGAACACTGAAGCTTTCTTT. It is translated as CASRLQGNTEAFF.

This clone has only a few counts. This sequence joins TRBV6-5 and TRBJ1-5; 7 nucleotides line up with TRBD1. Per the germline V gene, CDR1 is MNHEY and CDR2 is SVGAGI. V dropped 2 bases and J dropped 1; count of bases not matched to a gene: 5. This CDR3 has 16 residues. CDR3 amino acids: CASSYPGQDSNQPQHF. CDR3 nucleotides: TGTGCCAGCAGTTACCCCGGACAGGACAGCAATCAGCCCCAGCATTTT.

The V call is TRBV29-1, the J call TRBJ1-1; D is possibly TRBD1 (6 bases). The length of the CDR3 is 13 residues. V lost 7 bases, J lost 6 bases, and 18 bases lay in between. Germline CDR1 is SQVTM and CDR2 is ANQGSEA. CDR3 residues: CSAADRLLSEAFF. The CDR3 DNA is TGCAGCGCCGCTGACAGGCTACTCTCTGAAGCTTTCTTT.

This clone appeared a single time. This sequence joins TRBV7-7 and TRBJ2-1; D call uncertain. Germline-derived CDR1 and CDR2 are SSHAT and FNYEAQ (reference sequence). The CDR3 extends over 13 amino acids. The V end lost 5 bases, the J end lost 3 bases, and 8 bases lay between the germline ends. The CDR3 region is CASSPKLYNEQFF. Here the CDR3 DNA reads TGTGCCAGCAGCCCAAAACTCTACAATGAGCAGTTCTTC.

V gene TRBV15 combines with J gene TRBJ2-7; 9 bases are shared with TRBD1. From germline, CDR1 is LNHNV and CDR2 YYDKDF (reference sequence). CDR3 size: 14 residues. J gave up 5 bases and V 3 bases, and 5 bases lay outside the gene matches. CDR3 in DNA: TGTGCCACCAGCAGGGGACAGGGAGGGGACGAGCAGTACTTC. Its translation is CATSRGQGGDEQYF. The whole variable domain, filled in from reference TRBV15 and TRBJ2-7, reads DAMVIQNPRYQVTQFGKPVTLSCSQTLNHNVMYWYQQKSSQAPKLLFHYYDKDFNNEADTPDNFQSRRPNTSFCFLDIRSPGLGDTAMYLCATSRGQGGDEQYFGPGTRLTVT.

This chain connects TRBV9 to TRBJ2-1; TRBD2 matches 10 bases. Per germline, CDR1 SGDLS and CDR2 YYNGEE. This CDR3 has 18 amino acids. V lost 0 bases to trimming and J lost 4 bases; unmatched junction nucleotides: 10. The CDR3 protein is CASSVDGASGSIYNEQFF. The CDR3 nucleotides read TGTGCCAGCAGCGTAGATGGGGCTAGCGGGAGTATTTACAATGAGCAGTTCTTC.

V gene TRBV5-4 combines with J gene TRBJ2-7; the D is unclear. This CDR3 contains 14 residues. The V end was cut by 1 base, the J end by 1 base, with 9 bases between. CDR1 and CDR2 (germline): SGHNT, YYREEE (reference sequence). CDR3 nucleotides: TGTGCCAGCAGCTTGAGCATCGGGTCCTACGAGCAGTACTTC. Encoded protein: CASSLSIGSYEQYF.

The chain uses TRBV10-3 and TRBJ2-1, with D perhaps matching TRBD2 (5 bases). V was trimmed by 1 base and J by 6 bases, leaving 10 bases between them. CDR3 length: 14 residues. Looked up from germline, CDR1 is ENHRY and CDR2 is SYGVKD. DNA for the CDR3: TGTGCCATCAGTGAGTTGGCCGAGGGCAATGAGCAGTTCTTC. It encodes CAISELAEGNEQFF.

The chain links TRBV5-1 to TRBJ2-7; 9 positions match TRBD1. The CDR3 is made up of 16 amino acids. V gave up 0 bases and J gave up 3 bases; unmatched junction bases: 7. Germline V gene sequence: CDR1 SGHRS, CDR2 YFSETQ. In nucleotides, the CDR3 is TGCGCCAGCAGCTTGGGTGGAACGACAGGGGGCTACGAGCAGTACTTC. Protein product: CASSLGGTTGGYEQYF.

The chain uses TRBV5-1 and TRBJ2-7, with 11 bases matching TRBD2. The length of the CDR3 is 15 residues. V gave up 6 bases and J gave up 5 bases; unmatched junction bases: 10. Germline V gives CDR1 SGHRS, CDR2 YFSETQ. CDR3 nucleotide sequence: TGCGCCAGCACCAACTCGACTAGCGGGATCCACGAGCAGTACTTC. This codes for CASTNSTSGIHEQYF.

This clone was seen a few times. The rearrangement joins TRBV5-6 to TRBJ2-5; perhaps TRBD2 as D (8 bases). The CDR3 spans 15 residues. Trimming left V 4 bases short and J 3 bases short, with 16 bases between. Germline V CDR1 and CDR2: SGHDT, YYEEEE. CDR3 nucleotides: TGTGCCAGCAGCGGCGGGGGGACAGACAAAGAGACCCAGTACTTC. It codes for CASSGGGTDKETQYF. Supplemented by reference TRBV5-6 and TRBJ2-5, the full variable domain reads DAGVTQSPTHLIKTRGQQVTLRCSPKSGHDTVSWYQQALGQGPQFIFQYYEEEERQRGNFPDRFSGHQFPNYSSELNVNALLLGDSALYLCASSGGGTDKETQYFGPGTRLLVL.

The CDR3 bases are TGCGCCAGCAGCCAAGTGAGAGAAATCCAAGAGACCCAGTACTTC. Translation: CASSQVREIQETQYF. The genes are TRBV4-1 and TRBJ2-5; D is ambiguous. Trimming removed 1 base from V and 1 base from J, with 10 bases in between. CDR1 and CDR2 (germline): MGHRA, YSYEKL. This CDR3 is built from 15 residues.

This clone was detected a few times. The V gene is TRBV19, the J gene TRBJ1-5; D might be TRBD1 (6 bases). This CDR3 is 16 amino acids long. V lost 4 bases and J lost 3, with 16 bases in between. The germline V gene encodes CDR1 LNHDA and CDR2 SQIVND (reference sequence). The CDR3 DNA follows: TGTGCCAGTAGTACTCGTCCTCAGGGGTCCAATCAGCCCCAGCATTTT. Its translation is CASSTRPQGSNQPQHF.

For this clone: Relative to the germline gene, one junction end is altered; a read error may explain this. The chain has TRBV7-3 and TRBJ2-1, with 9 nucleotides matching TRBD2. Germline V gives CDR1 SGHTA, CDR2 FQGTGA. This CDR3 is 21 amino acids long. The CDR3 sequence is CASSLWLARGGGGVRYSEQFF. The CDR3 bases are TGTGCCAGCAGCTTATGGTTGGCTCGCGGCGGGGGGGGCGTTAGGTACAGTGAGCAGTTCTTC. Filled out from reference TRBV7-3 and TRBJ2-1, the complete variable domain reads GAGVSQTPSNKVTEKGKYVELRCDPISGHTALYWYRQSLGQGPEFLIYFQGTGAADDSGLPNDRFFAVRPEGSVSTLKIQRTERGDSAVYLCASSLWLARGGGGVRYSEQFFGPGTRLTVL.

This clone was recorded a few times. The DNA of the CDR3 is TGCGCCAGCAGCCAGGATTCCCGACAGAGCTCCTACGAGCAGTACTTC. This sequence encodes CASSQDSRQSSYEQYF. The rearrangement uses TRBV4-1 and TRBJ2-7, with D possibly TRBD1 on 5 matching bases. This CDR3 has 16 amino acids. Germline V gene sequence: CDR1 MGHRA, CDR2 YSYEKL. Trimming shortened V by 3 bases and J by 0 bases, and 15 bases separated the two germline ends.

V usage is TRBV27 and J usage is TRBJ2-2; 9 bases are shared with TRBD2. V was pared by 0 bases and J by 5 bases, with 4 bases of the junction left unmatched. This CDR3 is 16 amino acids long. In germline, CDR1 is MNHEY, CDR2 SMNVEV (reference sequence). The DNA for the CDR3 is TGTGCCAGCAGTTTATCGGGGACTAGCCAGACCGGGGAGCTGTTTTTT. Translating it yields CASSLSGTSQTGELFF.

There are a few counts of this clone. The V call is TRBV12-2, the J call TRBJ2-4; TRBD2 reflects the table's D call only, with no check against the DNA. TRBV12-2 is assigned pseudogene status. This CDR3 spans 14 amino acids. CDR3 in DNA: TGTGCAAGTCGCATCCCGGGACTGCACCCCATTCAGTACTTC. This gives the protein CASRIPGLHPIQYF.

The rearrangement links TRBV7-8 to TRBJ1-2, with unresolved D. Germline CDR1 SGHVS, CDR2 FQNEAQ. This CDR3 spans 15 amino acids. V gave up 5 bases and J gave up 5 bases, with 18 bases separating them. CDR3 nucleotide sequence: TGTGCCAGCAGCCTCGGGAAGGTCACCCCATATGGCTACACCTTC. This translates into CASSLGKVTPYGYTF.

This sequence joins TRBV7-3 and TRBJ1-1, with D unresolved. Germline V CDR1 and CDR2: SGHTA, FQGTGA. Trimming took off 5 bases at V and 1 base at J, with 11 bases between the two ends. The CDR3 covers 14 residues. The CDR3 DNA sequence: TGTGCCAGCAGCCAAACCGCGCAGAACACTGAAGCTTTCTTT. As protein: CASSQTAQNTEAFF.

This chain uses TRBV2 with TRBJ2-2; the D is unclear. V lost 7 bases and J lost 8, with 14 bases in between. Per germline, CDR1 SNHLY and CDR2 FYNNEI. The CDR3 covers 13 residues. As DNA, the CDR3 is TGTGCCAGCACCTGGAGCGTCGAGGGGGAGCTGTTTTTT. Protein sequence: CASTWSVEGELFF.

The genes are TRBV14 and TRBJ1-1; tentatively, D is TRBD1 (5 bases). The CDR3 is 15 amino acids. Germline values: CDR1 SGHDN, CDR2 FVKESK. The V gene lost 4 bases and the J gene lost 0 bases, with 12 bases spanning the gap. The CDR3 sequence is CASSRAGNLNTEAFF. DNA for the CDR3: TGTGCCAGCAGCCGAGCAGGGAATTTGAACACTGAAGCTTTCTTT.

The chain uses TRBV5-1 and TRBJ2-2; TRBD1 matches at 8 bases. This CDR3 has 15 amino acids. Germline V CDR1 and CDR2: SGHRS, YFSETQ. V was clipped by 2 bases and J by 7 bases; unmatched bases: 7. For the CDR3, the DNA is TGCGCCAGCAGCTTCGACAGGGGAAGGAACGGGGAGCTGTTTTTT. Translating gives CASSFDRGRNGELFF.

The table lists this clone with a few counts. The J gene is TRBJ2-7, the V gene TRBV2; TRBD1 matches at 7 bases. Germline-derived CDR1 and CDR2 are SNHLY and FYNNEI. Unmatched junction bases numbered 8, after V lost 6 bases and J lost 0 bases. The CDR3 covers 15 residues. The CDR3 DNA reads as TGTGCCAGCAGGCATGGACAGGTGCCCTCCTACGAGCAGTACTTC. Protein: CASRHGQVPSYEQYF.

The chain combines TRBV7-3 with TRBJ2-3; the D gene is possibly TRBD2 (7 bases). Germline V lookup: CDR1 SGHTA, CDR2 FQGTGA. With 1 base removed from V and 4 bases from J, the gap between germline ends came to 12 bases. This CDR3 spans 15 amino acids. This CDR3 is CASSLMGGAADTQYF. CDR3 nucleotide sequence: TGTGCCAGCAGCTTAATGGGGGGGGCCGCAGATACGCAGTATTTT.